The 24 T cell receptor beta chains presented below share a single source sample, sequenced in a study of glioma-infiltrating T cells. TCR alpha and beta CDR3 regions were amplified from RNA using iRepertoire nested multiplex PCR. TCRdb itself ran the multiplex PCR reads through MiXCR, one entry per CDR3 protein. The repertoire consists of about 110,000 distinct CDR3 sequences, with 25% to 30% occurring once and the leading ten covering about a third. Input material: glioma tissue, nonneoplastic brain tissue, or PBMCs (not recorded which). Source of these receptors: a human donor with low-grade glioma or glioblastoma, undergoing nonglioma brain surgery, or in good health (not recorded which).

The J gene is TRBJ2-1, the V gene TRBV3-1; D unresolved. Germline V lookup: CDR1 LGHDT, CDR2 YNNKEL (reference sequence). V lost 0 bases and J 10 bases, leaving 16 bases between the germline ends. This CDR3 is built from 15 residues. The CDR3 sequence is CASSQDRLFTGEQFF. In DNA form, the CDR3 reads TGTGCCAGCAGCCAAGATCGACTTTTCACTGGAGAGCAGTTCTTC.

This clonotype came up a few times. V usage is TRBV5-6 and J usage is TRBJ1-2; tentatively, D is TRBD1 (6 bases). The ends were cut back, 4 bases at V and 5 bases at J, with 21 bases in the middle. Germline CDR1 is SGHDT and CDR2 is YYEEEE. The CDR3 spans 16 residues. The DNA of the CDR3 is TGTGCCAGCAGCCCTAACTTCGACAGGCCGGATTATGGCTACACCTTC. Its protein product is CASSPNFDRPDYGYTF.

Many counts were recorded for this clonotype. V and J are TRBV27 and TRBJ2-2, with D perhaps TRBD1 or TRBD2 (5 bases each). CDR1 is MNHEY, CDR2 SMNVEV, per germline (reference sequence). V lost 0 bases to trimming and J lost 7 bases, with 12 bases between them. CDR3 length equals 15 residues. The DNA of the CDR3 is TGTGCCAGCAGTTTATCGAGGGGCTACGGCGGGGAGCTGTTTTTT. It is translated as CASSLSRGYGGELFF.

This clonotype was observed a few times. The chain couples TRBV9 to TRBJ2-3; perhaps TRBD2 as D (5 bases). The CDR3 is made up of 17 amino acids. Germline V gene lookup returns CDR1 SGDLS and CDR2 YYNGEE. Trimming cost V 4 bases and J 2 bases, with 20 bases left between them. The CDR3 nucleotides read TGTGCCAGCAGCCCAAACTTTGGCGGGCGATACACAGATACGCAGTATTTT. Translated: CASSPNFGGRYTDTQYF.

Of note for this clonotype: A single base separates this from a much larger clone, so it may be a read error. V usage is TRBV27 and J usage is TRBJ2-7, with 9 bases matching TRBD2. The CDR3 totals 15 residues. CDR1 is MNHEY, CDR2 SMNVEV, per germline (reference sequence). DNA of the CDR3: TGTGCCAGCAGTTTCTTAGCGGGAGAGACCTACGAGCAGTGCTTC. This encodes CASSFLAGETYEQCF.

This clonotype was observed at least ten times. The V and J genes are TRBV28 and TRBJ2-7, with 9 bases lining up with TRBD1. Germline V gene lookup returns CDR1 MDHEN and CDR2 SYDVKM. This CDR3 is 16 amino acids long. The V and J ends lost 5 bases and 0 bases, in that order; junction bases with no gene match: 8. CDR3 bases: TGTGCCAGCAGTCCCTCCGGGACAGGGTTCTCCTACGAGCAGTACTTC. Protein: CASSPSGTGFSYEQYF.

This clonotype has a count of ten or more. The gene calls are TRBV29-1 and TRBJ1-2; 9 bases are shared with TRBD1. Trimming took 6 bases from V and 4 from J; bases not matched to a gene: 9. The CDR3 covers 14 residues. Germline CDR1 and CDR2: SQVTM and ANQGSEA. CDR3 sequence reads: CSVPGQGLLYGYTF. As DNA, the CDR3 is TGCAGCGTGCCGGGACAGGGACTTCTCTATGGCTACACCTTC.

This clonotype was recorded at least ten times. This sequence joins TRBV18 and TRBJ1-4, with 7 positions matching TRBD1. V lost 2 bases, J lost 8 bases, and 5 bases stayed unmatched. Per germline, CDR1 KGHSH and CDR2 LQKENI. The CDR3 has 14 amino acids. CDR3 DNA: TGTGCCAGCTCACCAGACCCAGGGGGAGAAAAACTGTTTTTT. Its translation is CASSPDPGGEKLFF.

This clonotype came up a few times. The rearrangement links TRBV19 to TRBJ2-5; no clear D gene. There are 14 residues in the CDR3. Germline V gene sequence: CDR1 LNHDA, CDR2 SQIVND (reference sequence). V was clipped by 1 base and J by 1 base, with 7 bases between them. DNA for the CDR3: TGTGCCAGTAGTATAGGGTCACTCCAAGAGACCCAGTACTTC. Its translation is CASSIGSLQETQYF.

This clonotype appeared a single time. The V and J genes are TRBV5-1 and TRBJ1-1, with D unclear. The ends were cut back, 2 bases at V and 4 bases at J, with 9 bases in the middle. CDR1 SGHRS and CDR2 YFSETQ come from the germline V gene. The CDR3 sequence is 13 residues long. The CDR3 here is CASSFMVGTEAFF. The CDR3 nucleotides read TGCGCCAGCAGCTTTATGGTTGGCACTGAAGCTTTCTTT.

The CDR3 DNA follows: TGTGCCAGCAGCTTCGGGGACAGGGGGGATTCACCCCTCCACTTT. Protein: CASSFGDRGDSPLHF. This sequence joins TRBV7-2 and TRBJ1-6, with TRBD1 matching 11 bases. The CDR3 loop spans 15 amino acids. The germline gives CDR1 SGHTA, CDR2 FQGNSA. V was pared by 3 bases and J by 8 bases, with 3 bases of the junction left unmatched.

This clonotype has at least ten counts. The CDR3 is CASSLVVMNTEAFF. CDR3 nucleotides: TGTGCCAGCAGTTTGGTAGTTATGAACACTGAAGCTTTCTTT. The V and J genes are TRBV28 and TRBJ1-1; the D is unclear. Per germline, CDR1 MDHEN and CDR2 SYDVKM. V gave up 3 bases and J gave up 0 bases, with 8 bases separating them. The CDR3 has 14 residues.

This clonotype was seen a handful of times. The CDR3 protein is CASSQPGANYGYTF. DNA of the CDR3: TGTGCCAGCAGTCAACCGGGGGCCAACTATGGCTACACCTTC. The rearrangement uses TRBV6-2 or TRBV6-3 and TRBJ1-2, with a weak D call TRBD1 (6 bases). CDR1 and CDR2 (germline): MNHEY, SVGEGT. This CDR3 is built from 14 residues. Trimming took 5 bases from V and 2 from J, leaving 12 bases between them.

This clonotype was seen repeatedly, ten times or more. This chain joins TRBV6-1 and TRBJ1-5; no clear D. Germline CDR1 and CDR2: MNHNS and SASEGT. The CDR3 spans 14 residues. The V end lost 6 bases, the J end lost 0 bases, and 9 bases lay between the germline ends. CDR3: CASRKRDSNQPQHF. Written as DNA, the CDR3 is TGTGCCAGCAGGAAAAGGGATAGCAATCAGCCCCAGCATTTT.

This clonotype was seen repeatedly, ten times or more. This sequence joins TRBV14 and TRBJ2-3; D call uncertain. Germline V gene data show CDR1 as SGHDN and CDR2 as FVKESK. The CDR3 consists of 16 residues. V was clipped by 0 bases and J by 2 bases, with 12 bases between them. CDR3 protein: CASSQDAVINTDTQYF. For the CDR3, the DNA is TGTGCCAGCAGCCAAGATGCCGTGATCAACACAGATACGCAGTATTTT.

This clonotype appeared a few times. A much larger clonotype is one base distant, so this may be a read error. V gene TRBV28 combines with J gene TRBJ2-4, with a weak D call TRBD2 (6 bases). This CDR3 spans 15 amino acids. Germline CDR1 is MDHEN and CDR2 is SYDVKM. Trimming stripped 5 bases from V and 3 bases from J, with 14 bases between. The chain's CDR3 is CASSPGGKNKNIQYF. For the CDR3, the DNA is TGTGCCAGCAGTCCCGGCGGGAAAAACAAAAACATTCAGTACTTC.

This chain joins TRBV29-1 and TRBJ1-2; maybe TRBD1 (6 bases). The CDR3 loop spans 14 amino acids. Germline lookup yields CDR1 SQVTM and CDR2 ANQGSEA. Trimming left V 5 bases short and J 1 base short, with 14 bases between. CDR3 region: CSVQGGKDNYGYTF. The CDR3 bases are TGCAGCGTTCAAGGGGGAAAGGATAACTATGGCTACACCTTC.

Regarding this clonotype: A much larger clone lies a single base off, so this may be a read error. V gene TRBV29-1 combines with J gene TRBJ2-1; no clear D gene. CDR1 is SQVTM and CDR2 is ANQGSEA in the germline V gene. V lost 2 bases, J lost 13 bases, and 12 bases lay in between. The CDR3 is 11 amino acids. CDR3 DNA sequence: TGCAGCGTTGAACGGTGGGGTGATCAGTTCTTC. This codes for CSVERWGDQFF.

The V and J genes are TRBV2 and TRBJ2-5, with 8 bases identical to TRBD2. The CDR3 has 20 amino acids. Trimming took 5 bases from V and 0 from J; bases not matched to a gene: 20. Germline CDR1 reads SNHLY; CDR2 reads FYNNEI. This CDR3 reads CASSSTPGARASGYQETQYF. In DNA, the CDR3 is TGTGCCAGCAGTTCCACCCCCGGCGCCCGGGCTAGCGGGTACCAAGAGACCCAGTACTTC.

The J gene is TRBJ1-2, the V gene TRBV29-1; 7 nucleotides align to TRBD1. The CDR3 runs 13 residues. With 7 bases clipped from V and 3 bases from J, the junction kept 8 bases outside the gene matches. Germline V gene lookup returns CDR1 SQVTM and CDR2 ANQGSEA. CDR3 in amino acids: CSASRGLDYGYTF. CDR3 nucleotide sequence: TGCAGCGCCAGCAGGGGGTTGGACTATGGCTACACCTTC.

The CDR3 region has the DNA TGCGCCAGCAGACTACAGGTTAGCTCCTACGAGCAGTACTTC. The encoded protein is CASRLQVSSYEQYF. The chain recombines TRBV5-1 with TRBJ2-7, with TRBD1 as a possible D gene (5 bases). Germline V CDR1 and CDR2: SGHRS, YFSETQ. The CDR3 contains 14 residues. The ends were cut back, 5 bases at V and 0 bases at J, with 12 bases in the middle.

This clonotype is a singleton in its sample. An end of the junction does not agree with germline; a read error may underlie this. This chain joins TRBV2 and TRBJ1-2; maybe TRBD1 (5 bases). CDR3 length: 15 residues. Germline values: CDR1 SNHLY, CDR2 FYNNEI. CDR3 nucleotides: TGTTCCAGCAAGATAGATGGGACTCCTAACTATGGCTACACCTTC. Amino acid sequence: CSSKIDGTPNYGYTF.

This clonotype was recorded many times. The V and J genes are TRBV14 and TRBJ2-1; unclear D gene. This CDR3 region has 11 residues. CDR1 is SGHDN and CDR2 is FVKESK in the germline V gene. The ends were cut back, 1 base at V and 6 bases at J, with 1 base in the middle. This chain's CDR3 is CASSQVNEQFF. As DNA, the CDR3 is TGTGCCAGCAGCCAAGTCAATGAGCAGTTCTTC.

A single count supports this clonotype. A much larger clone lies one base from this, so it may be a read error. The chain has TRBV4-1 and TRBJ1-4, with D maybe TRBD1 (5 bases). Per the germline V gene, CDR1 is MGHRA and CDR2 is YSYEKL. CDR3 length equals 17 residues. Deletions cut 1 base from V and 7 bases from J, with 19 bases between. CDR3 amino acids: CASSQVLRDGIGEKLFF. Written as DNA, the CDR3 is TGCGCCAGCAGCCAAGTGCTCAGGGACGGAATCGGTGAAAAACTGTTTTTT.